Detailed here is one T cell receptor beta chain. This entry comes from a study of cytomegalovirus exposure and HLA in healthy donors. CDR1 and CDR2 from the germline V gene are SGDLS and YYNGEE. Trimming left V 4 bases short and J 3 bases short, with 10 bases between. This CDR3 has 13 amino acids. It was with 60 Vbeta and 13 Jbeta primers that the PCR ran. Here immunoSEQ multiplex PCR was the method, and the copy in TCRdb shows in-frame clones only, minus some. This table holds 200,000 or so clones, about 85% found once. This chain links TRBV9 with TRBJ1-2; TRBD1 is a possible D gene (6 bases). This sequence was found in a man between 50 and 59 years old in good health and CMV-seronegative. Sequencing was performed on PBMCs. The CDR3 here is CASSRDTYYGYTF. In DNA, the CDR3 is TGTGCCAGCAGCCGGGACACCTACTATGGCTACACCTTC.